The 19 T cell receptor beta chains in this list originate from one sample, sequenced in a study of cytotoxic CD8 clonotypes in ibrutinib-treated CLL. Some clones are missing from TCRdb's copy, which holds only in-frame ones; the method was immunoSEQ multiplex PCR. The table includes roughly 13,000 clones, 50% to 55% detected once. The sequenced sample was PBMCs, obtained at an approximately 26-month disease-progression time point, from a patient treated with ibrutinib. The source is a human donor with chronic lymphocytic leukemia.

CDR3 region: CASSMGPGLAGPNEQFF. The CDR3 DNA reads TGTGCCAGTAGTATGGGTCCGGGACTAGCGGGGCCCAATGAGCAGTTCTTC. The chain links TRBV19 to TRBJ2-1; TRBD2 aligns across 13 bases. Germline V gives CDR1 LNHDA, CDR2 SQIVND (reference sequence). The junction had 8 bases not matched to a gene; V was cut back by 3 bases and J by 6 bases. The CDR3 is 17 residues long. Combining the CDR3 with reference TRBV19 and TRBJ2-1 gives the whole variable domain DGGITQSPKYLFRKEGQNVTLSCEQNLNHDAMYWYRQDPGQGLRLIYYSQIVNDFQKGDIAEGYSVSREKKESFPLTVTSAQKNPTAFYLCASSMGPGLAGPNEQFFGPGTRLTVL.

This chain joins TRBV27 and TRBJ1-3; a weak D match, TRBD1 (5 bases). This CDR3 has 14 residues. V was trimmed by 7 bases and J by 4 bases, leaving 14 bases between them. In germline, CDR1 is MNHEY, CDR2 SMNVEV (reference sequence). Here the CDR3 DNA reads TGTGCCAGCAAGGACAATTATTTCGGAAACACCATATATTTT. Protein sequence: CASKDNYFGNTIYF.

V is TRBV5-1 and J is TRBJ2-1; 12 bases agree with TRBD2. The CDR3 is 15 amino acids. Germline trimming cut 4 bases from V and 5 bases from J; bases unmatched to any gene: 4. The germline V gene has CDR1 SGHRS and CDR2 YFSETQ. The CDR3 DNA follows: TGCGCCAGCAGCCCAACTAGCGGGGGGAACAATGAGCAGTTCTTC. This translates into CASSPTSGGNNEQFF.

As DNA, the CDR3 is TGTGCCAGCAGCCCGGGACAGCTATGGGGCTATGGCTACACCTTC. Translated, it gives CASSPGQLWGYGYTF. The V gene is TRBV5-6, the J gene TRBJ1-2; 7 nucleotides agree with TRBD1. After removal of 4 bases from V and 4 bases from J, the junction contained 10 bases not matched to a gene. The CDR3 length is 15 residues. Germline V gene sequence: CDR1 SGHDT, CDR2 YYEEEE.

About this clone itself: Sequence at one end of the junction differs from germline and may be a read error. The chain joins TRBV7-7 to TRBJ1-1; D is unclear. Germline values: CDR1 SSHAT, CDR2 FNYEAQ (reference sequence). CDR3 size: 14 residues. This CDR3 is CASSLAEMNTEAFF. The CDR3 nucleotides read TGTGCTAGCAGCTTAGCCGAAATGAACACTGAAGCTTTCTTT.

V and J are TRBV10-3 and TRBJ2-7; TRBD2 matches 8 bases. J lost 3 bases, V lost 6 bases, and 16 bases had no gene match. The CDR3 contains 17 residues. Germline V lookup: CDR1 ENHRY, CDR2 SYGVKD. The CDR3 coding sequence is TGTGCCATCAGCTCTAAGGCGGGGGGCTGGCGGGGCTACGAGCAGTACTTC. Amino acid sequence: CAISSKAGGWRGYEQYF.

This clone has more than one count but fewer than ten. This chain uses TRBV7-6 with TRBJ1-1; 12 bases are shared with TRBD1. Germline V gene lookup returns CDR1 SGHVS and CDR2 FNYEAQ. The CDR3 sequence is 18 residues long. Losses at the gene ends were 5 bases for V and 7 bases for J; bases not matched to a gene: 17. The chain's CDR3 is CASSPAGGQGASWSEAFF. Here the CDR3 DNA reads TGTGCCAGCAGCCCAGCGGGGGGACAGGGGGCAAGCTGGAGTGAAGCTTTCTTT.

This chain uses TRBV9 with TRBJ1-2, with TRBD1 matching over 8 bases. Germline V gene sequence: CDR1 SGDLS, CDR2 YYNGEE. The J segment lost 3 bases and the V segment lost 2 bases, leaving 9 bases of the junction unmatched. The CDR3 contains 16 residues. CDR3 bases: TGTGCCAGCAGCGTCAACGCAGGGGGCTGGGACTATGGCTACACCTTC. This codes for CASSVNAGGWDYGYTF.

The chain employs TRBV29-1 and TRBJ2-7; the D is unclear. CDR3 length: 11 amino acids. Trimming took 4 bases from V and 2 from J, leaving 6 bases between them. Germline values: CDR1 SQVTM, CDR2 ANQGSEA. The CDR3 DNA is TGCAGCGTTGGGGTAACCTACGAGCAGTACTTC. Protein product: CSVGVTYEQYF.

V gene TRBV10-1 combines with J gene TRBJ1-1; D is uncertain. V lost 3 bases and J 6 bases, leaving 5 bases between the germline ends. The CDR3 is 11 residues long. Germline assignment: CDR1 WNHNN and CDR2 SYGVQD (reference sequence). CDR3 amino acids: CASSDSAEAFF. The DNA for the CDR3 is TGCGCCAGCAGTGATTCTGCTGAAGCTTTCTTT.

The chain is built from TRBV6-1 and TRBJ1-2; tentative D call: TRBD1 (6 bases). The V gene's germline CDR1 is MNHNS and CDR2 SASEGT. This CDR3 contains 15 residues. V was shortened by 7 bases and J by 3 bases, with 18 bases between the two germline ends. CDR3 sequence: CASTLGNRVDYGYTF. The CDR3 coding sequence is TGTGCCAGCACCTTAGGGAACAGGGTGGACTATGGCTACACCTTC.

The rearrangement uses TRBV7-9 and TRBJ2-5; 7 bases map to TRBD1. Germline CDR1 SEHNR, CDR2 FQNEAQ (reference sequence). With 1 base clipped from V and 2 bases from J, the junction kept 4 bases outside the gene matches. This CDR3 region has 15 residues. CDR3 nucleotides: TGTGCCAGCAGCTTAGTCCTGGGACAGCAAGAGACCCAGTACTTC. It is translated as CASSLVLGQQETQYF.

This clone was counted only a few times. The V gene is TRBV10-1, the J gene TRBJ1-2, with D uncertain. The germline V gene encodes CDR1 WNHNN and CDR2 SYGVQD (reference sequence). Trimming left V 6 bases short and J 7 bases short, with 15 bases between. The CDR3 loop spans 13 amino acids. CDR3 region: CASSLLSSGGYTF. In nucleotides, the CDR3 is TGCGCCAGCAGCCTGTTGTCCTCTGGTGGCTACACCTTC.

The CDR3 protein is CASSAGQGSSNYGYTF. The CDR3 nucleotides read TGTGCCAGTAGTGCGGGACAGGGTTCTTCTAACTATGGCTACACCTTC. J is TRBJ1-2 and V is TRBV19; 9 bases align to TRBD1. This CDR3 has 16 residues. CDR1 and CDR2 (germline): LNHDA, SQIVND (reference sequence). The J segment lost 0 bases and the V segment lost 5 bases, leaving 7 bases of the junction unmatched.

This chain connects TRBV14 to TRBJ1-2, with no clear D. The ends were cut back, 2 bases at V and 4 bases at J, with 11 bases in the middle. Germline V lookup: CDR1 SGHDN, CDR2 FVKESK. The CDR3 sequence is 14 residues long. The CDR3 nucleotides are TGTGCCAGCAGCCAACCACCTACCGTCTATGGCTACACCTTC. It is translated as CASSQPPTVYGYTF.

This chain connects TRBV9 to TRBJ1-6, with 7 bases fitting TRBD1. There are 15 residues in the CDR3. Germline loops: CDR1 SGDLS, CDR2 YYNGEE. Trimming cost V 2 bases and J 9 bases; bases outside gene matches: 8. CDR3 sequence reads: CASSVLGTEGSPLHF. The CDR3 DNA reads as TGTGCCAGCAGCGTTCTCGGGACAGAGGGTTCACCCCTCCACTTT.

This chain connects TRBV5-1 to TRBJ1-3; 7 nucleotides line up with TRBD1. Germline CDR1 and CDR2: SGHRS and YFSETQ. This CDR3 is 17 amino acids long. The V gene end was trimmed by 4 bases and the J gene end by 1 base; junction bases not matched to a gene: 11. The CDR3 here is CASSTRTGPGSGNTIYF. The CDR3 nucleotides read TGCGCCAGCAGCACCCGGACAGGACCGGGGTCTGGAAACACCATATATTTT.

Here the CDR3 reads CSVDRDRETQYF. CDR3 in DNA: TGCAGCGTGGACAGGGACCGGGAGACCCAGTACTTC. This rearrangement joins TRBV29-1 to TRBJ2-5; TRBD1 aligns across 8 bases. Germline assignment: CDR1 SQVTM and CDR2 ANQGSEA. After removal of 6 bases from V and 5 bases from J, the junction contained 5 bases not matched to a gene. The CDR3 is 12 residues long.

This chain uses TRBV14 with TRBJ1-1; D is undetermined. Germline V gene data show CDR1 as SGHDN and CDR2 as FVKESK. This CDR3 region has 14 residues. The germline V and J ends were trimmed by 3 bases and 4 bases, with 12 bases remaining between them. The CDR3 loop reads CASSHGELVTEAFF. DNA for the CDR3: TGTGCCAGCAGCCATGGGGAATTGGTCACTGAAGCTTTCTTT.